Described below is a single T cell receptor (beta chain) sequence and its context. Its antigen is unknown. The sample belongs to a study of post-analysis software for immune sequencing data. Study-level information: Clinical courses comprised relapsing-remitting, secondary progressive and progressive-relapsing multiple sclerosis. Notes on the study in general: The study found significantly lower normalized Chao1 diversity in multiple sclerosis patients than in controls. Included in a set of a few TRBV segments more frequent in patients than controls were TRBV5-6, TRBV5-1 and TRBV20-1.

This CDR3 has 15 amino acids. Germline V gives CDR1 SNHLY, CDR2 FYNNEI. The V gene lost 9 bases and the J gene lost 4 bases, with 20 bases spanning the gap. Every TCR beta cDNA library bore unique molecular identifiers. It was from roughly 1.1 to 9.2 million T cells that approximately 500,000 cDNA molecules came. Via MiXCR, TCRdb re-called the PCR reads, giving one row per CDR3 protein. The sample carries roughly 700,000 distinct CDR3 sequences, approximately 30% recorded once. The clonotype comes from a girl under 18 with multiple sclerosis. The gene calls are TRBV2 and TRBJ2-3; perhaps D is TRBD1 or TRBD2 (5 bases each). Sequencing was performed on blood. The CDR3 nucleotides are TGTGCCAGTCCCCTTGAGGGGAGCTCGGCAGATACGCAGTATTTT. It encodes CASPLEGSSADTQYF.